These 15 T cell receptor beta chains were sequenced from one sample in a study of vaccination effects on CD4 cells after COVID-19. Expansion with viral peptide pools was applied to antigen-specific CD4+ T cells by the ViraFEST assay prior to sequencing. Investigators separated out CD4+ T cells once 9 to 11 days of culture had passed. Vaccine recipients, nucleocapsid antibody negative, had no prior SARS-CoV-2 infection. The assay was immunoSEQ multiplex PCR, and TCRdb's table has in-frame clones only and misses some. The sample lists some 41,000 clones, around three quarters occurring once. The antigens these receptors bind are not known. The starting material was CD4+ T cells from PBMCs cultured with SARS-CoV-2 spike peptides, obtained before COVID-19 vaccination. The receptors were sampled from a human donor who received a COVID-19 vaccine.

This chain links TRBV3-1 (or the pseudogene TRBV3-2) with TRBJ2-2, with 9 positions matching TRBD1. From germline, CDR1 is LGHDT and CDR2 YNNKEL (reference sequence). The ends lost 4 bases at V and 3 bases at J; junction bases unmatched: 9. CDR3 length equals 17 residues. The CDR3 loop is CASSRHRGRGDTGELFF. The CDR3 DNA sequence: TGTGCCAGCAGCCGGCACAGGGGGCGAGGGGACACCGGGGAGCTGTTTTTT.

This chain connects TRBV27 to TRBJ2-7; 8 bases agree with TRBD1. CDR3 length: 14 amino acids. V trimming: 5 bases; J trimming: 4 bases; junction bases outside the gene matches: 7. The germline CDR1 and CDR2 sequences are MNHEY and SMNVEV (reference sequence). The CDR3 protein is CASSPDRGGYEQYV. The CDR3 bases are TGTGCCAGCAGTCCCGACAGGGGCGGGTACGAGCAGTACGTC.

This chain's CDR3 is CATARGPSSGNTIYF. CDR3 nucleotides: TGTGCCACTGCCCGCGGCCCAAGCTCTGGAAACACCATATATTTT. This chain joins TRBV6-5 and TRBJ1-3, with D uncertain. Deletions cut 10 bases from V and 0 bases from J, with 16 bases between. CDR1 is MNHEY and CDR2 is SVGAGI in the germline V gene. This CDR3 is 15 amino acids long.

This rearrangement joins TRBV25-1 to TRBJ2-4, with 12 bases fitting TRBD2. The CDR3 has 14 amino acids. Germline values: CDR1 MGHDK, CDR2 SYGVNS. The V segment lost 9 bases and the J segment 3 bases; nucleotides outside the gene matches: 3. In DNA form, the CDR3 reads TGTGCCAGTGCACTAGCGGGGGGCAAAAACATTCAGTACTTC. Translating it yields CASALAGGKNIQYF.

This chain uses TRBV15 with TRBJ2-1; possible D gene TRBD1, 6 bases. CDR3 length: 14 amino acids. CDR1 is LNHNV and CDR2 is YYDKDF in the germline V gene (reference sequence). V lost 3 bases to trimming and J lost 7 bases, with 13 bases between them. DNA of the CDR3: TGTGCCACCAGCAGGGAAAGTACAGGGAATGAGCAGTTCTTC. Protein: CATSRESTGNEQFF.

The gene calls are TRBV7-9 and TRBJ1-6, with D possibly being TRBD1 (5 bases). The V gene lost 11 bases and the J gene lost 12 bases, with 23 bases spanning the gap. The CDR3 length is 14 residues. Germline V gene lookup returns CDR1 SEHNR and CDR2 FQNEAQ (reference sequence). The CDR3 DNA is TGTGCCTGGCAATCTCCGGGGGTTAGTGGACCCCTCCACTTT. Encoded protein: CAWQSPGVSGPLHF.

The chain is built from TRBV5-4 and TRBJ1-6; 8 positions match TRBD1. The germline gives CDR1 SGHNT, CDR2 YYREEE (reference sequence). CDR3 length equals 16 residues. V shed 4 bases, J shed 7 bases, and the junction held 10 bases outside the gene matches. CDR3 protein: CASSHRTQGANSPLHF. CDR3 DNA sequence: TGTGCCAGCAGCCATCGGACCCAGGGGGCAAATTCACCCCTCCACTTT.

The chain recombines TRBV2 with TRBJ2-1; D not resolved. In germline, CDR1 is SNHLY, CDR2 FYNNEI. Trimming left V 5 bases short and J 3 bases short, with 5 bases between. The CDR3 consists of 12 residues. The CDR3, as DNA: TGTGCCAGCAGTCCAGTCTACAATGAGCAGTTCTTC. Amino acids: CASSPVYNEQFF.

The chain uses TRBV5-1 and TRBJ2-1, with 10 nucleotides matching TRBD1. The CDR3 length is 15 residues. In germline, CDR1 is SGHRS, CDR2 YFSETQ. Trimming cost V 4 bases and J 4 bases; bases outside gene matches: 5. CDR3 in amino acids: CASSPTGGAYNEQFF. For the CDR3, the DNA is TGCGCCAGCAGCCCGACAGGGGGCGCTTACAATGAGCAGTTCTTC.

This clone was seen a handful of times. The V and J genes are TRBV6-5 and TRBJ1-6, with TRBD1 identical over 9 bases. The trim removed 4 bases at V and 7 bases at J, leaving 8 bases unmatched. CDR1 and CDR2 (germline): MNHEY, SVGAGI. The CDR3 consists of 16 residues. CDR3 coding DNA: TGTGCCAGCAGTTCGACTGGGACAGGGAAGAATTCACCCCTCCACTTT. Translated, it gives CASSSTGTGKNSPLHF.

The V and J genes are TRBV11-1 and TRBJ2-2, with D perhaps matching TRBD1 or TRBD2 (5 bases each). Germline values: CDR1 SGHAT, CDR2 FQDESV (reference sequence). CDR3 length: 16 residues. Trimming left V 5 bases short and J 4 bases short, with 17 bases between. CDR3: CASSHSRVGRTGELFF. The CDR3 DNA is TGTGCCAGCAGCCACTCAAGGGTGGGACGCACCGGGGAGCTGTTTTTT.

The J gene is TRBJ1-1, the V gene TRBV18; D unresolved. The CDR3 runs 13 residues. Germline V lookup: CDR1 KGHSH, CDR2 LQKENI. Trimming left V 6 bases short and J 1 base short, with 9 bases between. As DNA, the CDR3 is TGTGCCAGCTCCTCTGTACGGAACACTGAAGCTTTCTTT. Translation gives CASSSVRNTEAFF.

This rearrangement joins TRBV5-1 to TRBJ2-7; D not certain. With 1 base removed from V and 1 base from J, the gap between germline ends came to 9 bases. CDR1 SGHRS and CDR2 YFSETQ come from the germline V gene. This CDR3 is 14 amino acids long. This CDR3 reads CASSLMPSSYEQYV. CDR3 DNA sequence: TGCGCCAGCAGCTTGATGCCATCATCCTACGAGCAGTACGTC.

The chain recombines TRBV28 with TRBJ2-4; 8 positions match TRBD1. From germline, CDR1 is MDHEN and CDR2 SYDVKM. This CDR3 comprises 15 residues. Unmatched junction bases numbered 5, after V lost 7 bases and J lost 0 bases. As DNA, the CDR3 is TGTGCCAGCACCCGGACAGGGACAGCCAAAAACATTCAGTACTTC. Translation gives CASTRTGTAKNIQYF.

This clone was counted between two and nine times. This specimen includes other DNA sequences encoding the same CDR3. V usage is TRBV5-1 and J usage is TRBJ1-1; D gene uncertain. Trimming stripped 0 bases from V and 1 base from J, with 4 bases between. The CDR3 runs to 13 residues. Germline assignment: CDR1 SGHRS and CDR2 YFSETQ. CDR3 residues: CASSLAGNTEAFF. Written as DNA, the CDR3 is TGCGCCAGCAGCTTGGCCGGGAACACTGAAGCTTTCTTT.